Presented here are 17 T cell receptor beta chains from one specimen sequenced in a study of blood T cell repertoires in COVID-19. Some clones are missing from TCRdb's copy, which holds only in-frame ones; the method was immunoSEQ multiplex PCR. Here the sample spans 140,000 or so clones, around 82% being singletons. What was sequenced was peripheral blood. The origin of the receptors is a man between 60 and 75 years old with acute or convalescent COVID-19.

This chain uses TRBV5-1 with TRBJ2-7; 8 bases align to TRBD2. Germline loops: CDR1 SGHRS, CDR2 YFSETQ. With 0 bases clipped from V and 0 bases from J, the junction kept 2 bases outside the gene matches. The length of the CDR3 is 15 residues. CDR3 nucleotides: TGCGCCAGCAGCTTGGTAGCGGGGAACTCCTACGAGCAGTACTTC. Encoded protein: CASSLVAGNSYEQYF.

The chain carries TRBV6-5 and TRBJ2-3; D perhaps matches TRBD2 (5 bases). Germline lookup yields CDR1 MNHEY and CDR2 SVGAGI. There are 13 residues in the CDR3. V was clipped by 5 bases and J by 5 bases, with 11 bases between them. The DNA for the CDR3 is TGTGCCAGCAGTATAAGAGAGGGAGATACGCAGTATTTT. Translating it yields CASSIREGDTQYF.

The rearrangement joins TRBV4-2 to TRBJ2-7; 14 bases match TRBD2. V gave up 7 bases and J gave up 4 bases; unmatched junction bases: 6. This CDR3 contains 15 residues. Germline CDR1 is LGHNA and CDR2 is YNFKEQ. The CDR3 nucleotides are TGTGCCAGCAACGAAGGGACTAGCGGGAGTTACGAGCAGTACTTC. It specifies CASNEGTSGSYEQYF.

The chain uses TRBV10-2 and TRBJ1-1; no clear D. The CDR3 is made up of 11 amino acids. The germline CDR1 and CDR2 sequences are WSHSY and SAAADI. V shed 3 bases and J shed 3 bases, with 2 bases lying between them. The CDR3 DNA reads TGCGCCAGCAGTGACGACACTGAAGCTTTCTTT. This gives the protein CASSDDTEAFF.

This chain uses TRBV19 with TRBJ2-1; tentative D call: TRBD2 (5 bases). The CDR3 spans 16 residues. V lost 0 bases to trimming and J lost 3 bases, with 12 bases between them. Germline CDR1 reads LNHDA; CDR2 reads SQIVND (reference sequence). CDR3: CASSIDRSGLYNEQFF. The CDR3 DNA reads as TGTGCCAGTAGTATAGATAGGAGCGGTCTCTACAATGAGCAGTTCTTC. Based on the CDR3 plus reference TRBV19 and TRBJ2-1, the full variable domain is DGGITQSPKYLFRKEGQNVTLSCEQNLNHDAMYWYRQDPGQGLRLIYYSQIVNDFQKGDIAEGYSVSREKKESFPLTVTSAQKNPTAFYLCASSIDRSGLYNEQFFGPGTRLTVL.

This chain links TRBV11-2 with TRBJ2-7; no reliable D call. Germline V gives CDR1 SGHAT, CDR2 FQNNGV. This CDR3 has 16 residues. Trimming cost V 6 bases and J 2 bases, with 20 bases left between them. The CDR3 DNA reads TGTGCCAGCAGATTAACCCCAGCTGTCAGGACCTACGAGCAGTACTTC. Translating gives CASRLTPAVRTYEQYF. The variable domain in full, with the rest retrieved from reference TRBV11-2 and TRBJ2-7, is EAGVAQSPRYKIIEKRQSVAFWCNPISGHATLYWYQQILGQGPKLLIQFQNNGVVDDSQLPKDRFSAERLKGVDSTLKIQPAKLEDSAVYLCASRLTPAVRTYEQYFGPGTRLTVT.

This clone has more than one count but fewer than ten. V is TRBV29-1 and J is TRBJ1-4; 9 positions match TRBD1. CDR1 is SQVTM, CDR2 ANQGSEA, per germline. After removal of 4 bases from V and 7 bases from J, the junction contained 4 bases not matched to a gene. This CDR3 comprises 13 residues. CDR3 in amino acids: CSVGQGDGEKLFF. CDR3 nucleotides: TGCAGCGTTGGACAGGGGGACGGTGAAAAACTGTTTTTT.

V is TRBV7-8 and J is TRBJ2-5; TRBD2 is a possible D gene (6 bases). The germline V gene encodes CDR1 SGHVS and CDR2 FQNEAQ. The CDR3 loop spans 13 amino acids. Trimming took off 5 bases at V and 1 base at J, with 8 bases between the two ends. CDR3 bases: TGTGCCAGCAGCCGGGAGATCCAAGAGACCCAGTACTTC. It is translated as CASSREIQETQYF.

Remarks on this clone: Other nucleotide sequences in the sample specify the same CDR3. The V gene is TRBV10-3, the J gene TRBJ1-2; 11 bases line up with TRBD1. The CDR3 runs 14 residues. Looked up from germline, CDR1 is ENHRY and CDR2 is SYGVKD. The junction had 2 bases not matched to a gene; V was cut back by 4 bases and J by 4 bases. The CDR3 protein is CAISVGQGAYGYTF. The DNA for the CDR3 is TGTGCCATCAGTGTTGGACAGGGGGCCTATGGCTACACCTTC.

The rearrangement links TRBV28 to TRBJ2-1, with 7 bases lining up with TRBD2. Germline V gene lookup returns CDR1 MDHEN and CDR2 SYDVKM. The CDR3 spans 15 residues. V was pared by 3 bases and J by 7 bases, with 9 bases of the junction left unmatched. CDR3 protein: CASSFWREMINEQFF. In nucleotides, the CDR3 is TGTGCCAGCAGTTTTTGGCGGGAGATGATTAATGAGCAGTTCTTC.

This rearrangement joins TRBV5-8 to TRBJ2-4; D possibly corresponds to TRBD1 (6 bases). The CDR3 covers 13 residues. Germline-derived CDR1 and CDR2 are SGHTS and YDEGEE. Trimming took off 10 bases at V and 0 bases at J, with 11 bases between the two ends. The CDR3 is CADQGLAKNIQYF. DNA of the CDR3: TGTGCCGACCAGGGGTTAGCCAAAAACATTCAGTACTTC. The whole variable domain, filled in from reference TRBV5-8 and TRBJ2-4, reads EAGVTQSPTHLIKTRGQQATLRCSPISGHTSVYWYQQALGLGLQFLLWYDEGEERNRGNFPPRFSGRQFPNYSSELNVNALELEDSALYLCADQGLAKNIQYFGAGTRLSVL.

As for this clone: The sample holds other DNA sequences that translate to the same CDR3. The CDR3 loop is CASSPGQRQPQHF. The CDR3 coding sequence is TGTGCCAGTAGCCCGGGACAGAGACAGCCCCAGCATTTT. The V gene is TRBV19, the J gene TRBJ1-5; 7 bases line up with TRBD1. In germline, CDR1 is LNHDA, CDR2 SQIVND (reference sequence). V dropped 6 bases and J dropped 7; count of bases not matched to a gene: 6. The CDR3 length is 13 residues. The full variable domain, rest sourced from reference TRBV19 and TRBJ1-5, is DGGITQSPKYLFRKEGQNVTLSCEQNLNHDAMYWYRQDPGQGLRLIYYSQIVNDFQKGDIAEGYSVSREKKESFPLTVTSAQKNPTAFYLCASSPGQRQPQHFGDGTRLSIL.

This chain joins TRBV3-1 (or the pseudogene TRBV3-2) and TRBJ2-1; D might be TRBD2 (6 bases). V was trimmed by 0 bases and J by 13 bases, leaving 10 bases between them. Germline CDR1 reads LGHDT; CDR2 reads YNNKEL (reference sequence). The CDR3 is 12 amino acids. CDR3 region: CASSQEGLDQFF. CDR3 nucleotides: TGTGCCAGCAGCCAAGAGGGACTTGACCAGTTCTTC.

The chain recombines TRBV12-3 or TRBV12-4 with TRBJ1-1, with D hard to call. The CDR3 length is 12 residues. Deletions cut 5 bases from V and 11 bases from J, with 15 bases between. The CDR3 sequence: CASSPPGYGAFF. In DNA, the CDR3 is TGTGCCAGCAGTCCTCCGGGATATGGGGCTTTCTTT.

This sequence joins TRBV11-3 and TRBJ2-6, with a tentative D call TRBD2 (5 bases). In germline, CDR1 is SGHNT, CDR2 YENEEA. Trimming took 5 bases from V and 1 from J, leaving 15 bases between them. The CDR3 spans 17 residues. The CDR3 DNA follows: TGTGCCAGCAGCCCCCCTCGGGAAGGGTCTGGGGCCAACGTCCTGACTTTC. Its translation is CASSPPREGSGANVLTF.

CDR3 nucleotides: TGCGCCAGCAGCTTCGGGACAGTCCAAGAGACCCAGTACTTC. As protein: CASSFGTVQETQYF. The rearrangement links TRBV5-1 to TRBJ2-5; TRBD1 aligns across 7 bases. Germline V gives CDR1 SGHRS, CDR2 YFSETQ. The V gene end was trimmed by 2 bases and the J gene end by 1 base; junction bases not matched to a gene: 2. The length of the CDR3 is 14 residues. Full variable domain (outside the CDR3, taken from reference TRBV5-1 and TRBJ2-5): KAGVTQTPRYLIKTRGQQVTLSCSPISGHRSVSWYQQTPGQGLQFLFEYFSETQRNKGNFPGRFSGRQFSNSRSEMNVSTLELGDSALYLCASSFGTVQETQYFGPGTRLLVL.

The table lists this clone with a few counts. The chain joins TRBV19 to TRBJ1-2, with 8 positions matching TRBD1. J gave up 6 bases and V 4 bases, and 7 bases lay outside the gene matches. The CDR3 extends over 14 amino acids. The V gene's germline CDR1 is LNHDA and CDR2 SQIVND (reference sequence). The CDR3 DNA sequence: TGTGCCAGTAGTAGAGGACAGGGAGGGGATGGCTACACCTTC. This gives the protein CASSRGQGGDGYTF.